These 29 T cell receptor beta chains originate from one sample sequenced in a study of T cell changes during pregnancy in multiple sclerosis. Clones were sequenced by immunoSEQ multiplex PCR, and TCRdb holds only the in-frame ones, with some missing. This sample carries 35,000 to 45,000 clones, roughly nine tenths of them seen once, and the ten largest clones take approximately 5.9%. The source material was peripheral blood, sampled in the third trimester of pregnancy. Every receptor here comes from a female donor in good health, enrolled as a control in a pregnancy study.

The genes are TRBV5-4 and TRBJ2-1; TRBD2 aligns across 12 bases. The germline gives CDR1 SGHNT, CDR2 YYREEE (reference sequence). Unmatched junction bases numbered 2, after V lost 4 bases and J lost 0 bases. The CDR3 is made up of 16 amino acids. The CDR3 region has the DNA TGTGCCAGCAGCGCGACTAGCGGGGGCTCCTACAATGAGCAGTTCTTC. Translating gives CASSATSGGSYNEQFF.

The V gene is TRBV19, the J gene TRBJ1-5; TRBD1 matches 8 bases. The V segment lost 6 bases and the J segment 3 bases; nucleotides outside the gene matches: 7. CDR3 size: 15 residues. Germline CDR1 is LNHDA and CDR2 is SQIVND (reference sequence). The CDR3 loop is CASSPDRGYNQPQHF. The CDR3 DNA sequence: TGTGCCAGTAGCCCAGACAGGGGCTACAATCAGCCCCAGCATTTT.

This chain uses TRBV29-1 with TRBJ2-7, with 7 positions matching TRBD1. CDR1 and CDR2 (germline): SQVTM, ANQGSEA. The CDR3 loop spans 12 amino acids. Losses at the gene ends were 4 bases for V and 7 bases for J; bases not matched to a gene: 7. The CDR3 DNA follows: TGCAGCGTTGCACAGGGGACGAGGGAGCAGTACTTC. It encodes CSVAQGTREQYF.

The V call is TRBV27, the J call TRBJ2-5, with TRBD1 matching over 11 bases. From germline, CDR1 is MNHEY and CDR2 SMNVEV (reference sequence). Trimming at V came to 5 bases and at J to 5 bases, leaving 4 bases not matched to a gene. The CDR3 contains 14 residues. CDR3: CASSPGTGGETQYF. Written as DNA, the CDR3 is TGTGCCAGCAGTCCAGGGACAGGGGGGGAGACCCAGTACTTC.

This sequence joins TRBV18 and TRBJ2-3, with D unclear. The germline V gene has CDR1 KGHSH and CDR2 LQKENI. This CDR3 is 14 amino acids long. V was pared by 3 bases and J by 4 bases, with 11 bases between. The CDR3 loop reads CASSPGTQSDTQYF. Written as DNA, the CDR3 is TGTGCCAGCTCACCGGGCACACAGTCAGATACGCAGTATTTT.

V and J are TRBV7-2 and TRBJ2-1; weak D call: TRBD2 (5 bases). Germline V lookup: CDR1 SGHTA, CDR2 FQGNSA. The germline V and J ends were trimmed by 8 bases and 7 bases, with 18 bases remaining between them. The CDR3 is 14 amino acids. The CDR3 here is CASGPTRYSNEQFF. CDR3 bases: TGTGCCAGCGGGCCCACTAGGTACAGTAATGAGCAGTTCTTC.

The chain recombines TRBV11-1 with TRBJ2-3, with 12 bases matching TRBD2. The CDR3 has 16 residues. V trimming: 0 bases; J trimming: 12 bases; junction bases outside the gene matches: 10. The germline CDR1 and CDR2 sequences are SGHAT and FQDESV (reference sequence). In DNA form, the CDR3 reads TGTGCCAGCAGCTTAGCGAGACTAGCGGGGGACCGAGCACAGTATTTT. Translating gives CASSLARLAGDRAQYF.

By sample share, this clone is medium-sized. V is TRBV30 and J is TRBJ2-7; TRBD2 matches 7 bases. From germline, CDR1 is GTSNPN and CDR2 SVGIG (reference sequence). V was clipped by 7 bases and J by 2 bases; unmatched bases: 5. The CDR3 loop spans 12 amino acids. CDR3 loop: CALLAPPYEQYF. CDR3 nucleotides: TGTGCCTTACTAGCGCCCCCCTACGAGCAGTACTTC.

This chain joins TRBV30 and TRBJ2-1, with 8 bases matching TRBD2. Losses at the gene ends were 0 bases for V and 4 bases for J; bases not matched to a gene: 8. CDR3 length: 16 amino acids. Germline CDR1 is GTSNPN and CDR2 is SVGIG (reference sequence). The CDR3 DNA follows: TGTGCCTGGAGTGTACCCAACAGCGGGGGTTACAATGAGCAGTTCTTC. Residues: CAWSVPNSGGYNEQFF.

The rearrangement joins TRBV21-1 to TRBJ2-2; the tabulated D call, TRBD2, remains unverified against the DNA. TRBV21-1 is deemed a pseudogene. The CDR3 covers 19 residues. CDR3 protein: CASSKALTSGSRETGELFF. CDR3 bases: TGTGCCAGCAGCAAAGCGCTGACTAGCGGGAGCAGGGAGACCGGGGAGCTGTTTTTT.

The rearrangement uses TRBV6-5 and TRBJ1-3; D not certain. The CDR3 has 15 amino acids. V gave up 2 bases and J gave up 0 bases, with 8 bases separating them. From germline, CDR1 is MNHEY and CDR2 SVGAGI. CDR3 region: CASSYRGDSGNTIYF. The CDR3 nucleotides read TGTGCCAGCAGTTACCGGGGAGACTCTGGAAACACCATATATTTT.

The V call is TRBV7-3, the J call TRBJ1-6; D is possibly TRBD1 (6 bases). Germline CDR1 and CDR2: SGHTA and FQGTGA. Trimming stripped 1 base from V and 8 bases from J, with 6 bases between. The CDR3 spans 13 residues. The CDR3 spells CASSLKGDSPLHF. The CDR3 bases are TGTGCCAGCAGCTTAAAGGGGGATTCACCCCTCCACTTT. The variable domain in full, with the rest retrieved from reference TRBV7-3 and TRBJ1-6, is GAGVSQTPSNKVTEKGKYVELRCDPISGHTALYWYRQSLGQGPEFLIYFQGTGAADDSGLPNDRFFAVRPEGSVSTLKIQRTERGDSAVYLCASSLKGDSPLHFGNGTRLTVT.

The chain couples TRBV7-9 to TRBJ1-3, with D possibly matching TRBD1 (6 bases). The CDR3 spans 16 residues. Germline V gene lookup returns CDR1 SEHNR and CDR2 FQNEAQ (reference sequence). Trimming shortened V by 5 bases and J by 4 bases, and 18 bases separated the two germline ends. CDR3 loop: CASSPLGGLAGNTIYF. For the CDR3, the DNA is TGTGCCAGCAGCCCCTTGGGGGGGCTGGCGGGAAACACCATATATTTT.

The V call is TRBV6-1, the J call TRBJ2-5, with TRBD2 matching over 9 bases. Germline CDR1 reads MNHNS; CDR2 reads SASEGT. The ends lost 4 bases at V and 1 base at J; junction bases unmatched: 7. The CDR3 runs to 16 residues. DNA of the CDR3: TGTGCCAGCAGTGTGGGAGCGGGGGGCATCCAAGAGACCCAGTACTTC. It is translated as CASSVGAGGIQETQYF.

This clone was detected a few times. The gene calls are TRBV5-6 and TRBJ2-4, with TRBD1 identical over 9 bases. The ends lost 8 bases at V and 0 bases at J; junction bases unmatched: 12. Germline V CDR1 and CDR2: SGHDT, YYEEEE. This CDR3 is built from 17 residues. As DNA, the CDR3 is TGTGCCAGTACCGGGACAGGGCTACCACTAGCCAAAAACATTCAGTACTTC. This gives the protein CASTGTGLPLAKNIQYF. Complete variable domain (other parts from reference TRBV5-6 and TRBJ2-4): DAGVTQSPTHLIKTRGQQVTLRCSPKSGHDTVSWYQQALGQGPQFIFQYYEEEERQRGNFPDRFSGHQFPNYSSELNVNALLLGDSALYLCASTGTGLPLAKNIQYFGAGTRLSVL.

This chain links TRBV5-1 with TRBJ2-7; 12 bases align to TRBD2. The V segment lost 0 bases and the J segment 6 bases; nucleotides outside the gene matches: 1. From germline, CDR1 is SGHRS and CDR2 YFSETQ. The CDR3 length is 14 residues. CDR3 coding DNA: TGCGCCAGCAGCTTGGGACTAGCGGGAGCCGAGCAGTACTTC. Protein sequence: CASSLGLAGAEQYF.

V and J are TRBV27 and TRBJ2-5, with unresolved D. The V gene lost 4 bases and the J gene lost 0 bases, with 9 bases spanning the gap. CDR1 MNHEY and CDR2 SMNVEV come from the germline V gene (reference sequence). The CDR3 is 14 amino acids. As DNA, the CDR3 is TGTGCCAGCAGTTCCGTCCGGTACCAAGAGACCCAGTACTTC. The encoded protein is CASSSVRYQETQYF.

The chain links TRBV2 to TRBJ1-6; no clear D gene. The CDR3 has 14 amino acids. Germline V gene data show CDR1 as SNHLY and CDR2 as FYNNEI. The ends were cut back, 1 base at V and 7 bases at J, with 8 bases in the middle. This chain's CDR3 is CASSEGALNSPLHF. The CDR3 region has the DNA TGTGCCAGCAGTGAAGGTGCCCTAAATTCACCCCTCCACTTT. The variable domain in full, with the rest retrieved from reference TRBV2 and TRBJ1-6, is EPEVTQTPSHQVTQMGQEVILRCVPISNHLYFYWYRQILGQKVEFLVSFYNNEISEKSEIFDDQFSVERPDGSNFTLKIRSTKLEDSAMYFCASSEGALNSPLHFGNGTRLTVT.

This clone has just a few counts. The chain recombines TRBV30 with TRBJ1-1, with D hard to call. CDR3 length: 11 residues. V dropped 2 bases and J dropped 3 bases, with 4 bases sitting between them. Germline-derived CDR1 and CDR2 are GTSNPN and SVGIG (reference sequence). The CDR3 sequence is CAWSPYTEAFF. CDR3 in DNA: TGTGCCTGGAGTCCCTACACTGAAGCTTTCTTT.

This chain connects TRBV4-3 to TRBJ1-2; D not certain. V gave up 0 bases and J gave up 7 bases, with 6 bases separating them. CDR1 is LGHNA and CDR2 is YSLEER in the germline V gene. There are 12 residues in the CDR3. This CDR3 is CASSQDGGGYTF. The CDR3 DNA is TGCGCCAGCAGCCAAGACGGCGGTGGCTACACCTTC.

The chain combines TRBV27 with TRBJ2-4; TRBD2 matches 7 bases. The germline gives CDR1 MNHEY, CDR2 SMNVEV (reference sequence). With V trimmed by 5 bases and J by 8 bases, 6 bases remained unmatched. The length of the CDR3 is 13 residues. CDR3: CASSGGGWDIQYF. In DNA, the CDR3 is TGTGCCAGCAGTGGGGGAGGGTGGGACATTCAGTACTTC.

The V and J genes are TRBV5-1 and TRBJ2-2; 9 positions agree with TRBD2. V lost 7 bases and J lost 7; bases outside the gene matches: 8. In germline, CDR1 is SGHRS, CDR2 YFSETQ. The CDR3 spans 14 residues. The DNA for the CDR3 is TGCGCCAGCGAAAGGCTAGCGGGAATCGGGGAGCTGTTTTTT. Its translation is CASERLAGIGELFF.

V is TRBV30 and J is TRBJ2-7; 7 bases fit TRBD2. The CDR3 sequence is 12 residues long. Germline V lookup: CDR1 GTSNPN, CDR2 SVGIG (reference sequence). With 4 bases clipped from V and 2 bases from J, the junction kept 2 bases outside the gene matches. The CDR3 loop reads CAWTSGTYEQYF. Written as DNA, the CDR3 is TGTGCCTGGACTAGCGGTACCTACGAGCAGTACTTC.

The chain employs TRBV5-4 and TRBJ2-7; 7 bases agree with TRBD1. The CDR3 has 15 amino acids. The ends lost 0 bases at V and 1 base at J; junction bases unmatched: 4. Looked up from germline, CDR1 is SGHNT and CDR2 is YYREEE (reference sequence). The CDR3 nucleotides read TGTGCCAGCAGCTTGGGAGGGACAGTATCCTACGAGCAGTACTTC. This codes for CASSLGGTVSYEQYF.

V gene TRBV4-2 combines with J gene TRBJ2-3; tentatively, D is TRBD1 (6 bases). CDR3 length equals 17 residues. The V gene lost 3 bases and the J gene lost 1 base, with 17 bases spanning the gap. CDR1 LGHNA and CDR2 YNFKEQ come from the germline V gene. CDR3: CASSHHGRDTRTDTQYF. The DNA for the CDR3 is TGTGCCAGCAGCCACCACGGACGGGACACTCGCACAGATACGCAGTATTTT.

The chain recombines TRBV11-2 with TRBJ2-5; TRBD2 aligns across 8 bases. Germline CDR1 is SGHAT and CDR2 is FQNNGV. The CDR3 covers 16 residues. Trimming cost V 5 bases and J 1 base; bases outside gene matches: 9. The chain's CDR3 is CASSPPSGGGQETQYF. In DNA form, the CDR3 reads TGTGCCAGCAGCCCCCCAAGCGGGGGTGGCCAAGAGACCCAGTACTTC.

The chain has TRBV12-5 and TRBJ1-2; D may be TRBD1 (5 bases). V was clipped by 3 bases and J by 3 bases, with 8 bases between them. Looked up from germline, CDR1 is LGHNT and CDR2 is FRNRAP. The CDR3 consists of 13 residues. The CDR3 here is CASGFRGDYGYTF. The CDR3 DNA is TGTGCTAGTGGTTTTCGGGGGGACTATGGCTACACCTTC.

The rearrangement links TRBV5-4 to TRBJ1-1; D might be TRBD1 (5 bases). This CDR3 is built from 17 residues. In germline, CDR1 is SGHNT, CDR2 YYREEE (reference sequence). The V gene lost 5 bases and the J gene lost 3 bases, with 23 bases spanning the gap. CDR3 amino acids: CASSSTFRPGKDTEAFF. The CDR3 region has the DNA TGTGCCAGCAGTTCCACCTTTCGGCCAGGGAAAGACACTGAAGCTTTCTTT.

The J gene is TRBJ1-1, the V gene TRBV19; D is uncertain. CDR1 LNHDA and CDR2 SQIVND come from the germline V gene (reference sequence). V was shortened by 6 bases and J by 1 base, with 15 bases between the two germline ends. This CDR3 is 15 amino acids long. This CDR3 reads CASRLSEARNTEAFF. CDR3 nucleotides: TGTGCCAGTAGACTATCGGAGGCGCGGAACACTGAAGCTTTCTTT.